The rows below give T cell receptor beta chains drawn from one sample of a study of cytomegalovirus exposure and HLA in healthy donors. Generated by immunoSEQ multiplex PCR, the TCRdb table keeps only in-frame clones and is missing some. The sample carries more than 90,000 clones, approximately 60% recorded once. The sample comprised PBMCs. The receptor set was obtained from a boy aged 5-17 years in good health and CMV-seropositive. Each CDR3 is given with its conserved first and last residue. A D gene is named only where the DNA matches it firmly. Clone size appears in some rows only: once, few, many, or a class for an expanded clone.

few	TRBV6-4	TRBJ2-2	TRBD1	TGTGCCAGCAGTGACGGGACAGACACCGGGGAGCTGTTTTTT	CASSDGTDTGELFF
NA	TRBV5-1	TRBJ2-1	NA	TGCGCCAGCCGACAGACGACACTCACCTACAATGAGCAGTTCTTC	CASRQTTLTYNEQFF
NA	TRBV12-5	TRBJ2-3	TRBD1	TGTGCTAGTGGTTCCGGGACAGGGGTGGCAGATACGCAGTATTTT	CASGSGTGVADTQYF
NA	TRBV4-1	TRBJ1-2	NA	TGCGCCAGCAGCCAGTCGAGTTATGGCTACACCTTC	CASSQSSYGYTF
NA	TRBV6-5	TRBJ2-3	TRBD1	TGTGCCAGCAGTTCGAACCGGGACAGTTACACAGATACGCAGTATTTT	CASSSNRDSYTDTQYF
once	TRBV6-5	TRBJ2-1	TRBD2	TGTGCCAGCAGGCCCGGACTAGCGGGGAAGGATGAGCAGTTCTTC	CASRPGLAGKDEQFF
NA	TRBV5-4	TRBJ1-3	NA	TGTGCCAGCAGCTTGGATCGCTCTGGAAACACCATATATTTT	CASSLDRSGNTIYF
few	TRBV19	TRBJ2-7	NA	TGTGCCAGCATGACAGATTCATACGAGCAGTACTTC	CASMTDSYEQYF
NA	TRBV9	TRBJ1-1	NA	TGTGCCAGCAGCGTTGGACAGCTGAACACTGAAGCTTTCTTT	CASSVGQLNTEAFF
NA	TRBV6-6	TRBJ2-7	NA	TGTGCCAGCGGGCTTTCCGAGCAGTACTTC	CASGLSEQYF
few	TRBV25-1	TRBJ2-3	NA	TGTGCCAGCAGTGAATCGTCGGGGGCAGATACGCAGTATTTT	CASSESSGADTQYF
NA	TRBV29-1	TRBJ1-3	NA	TGCAGCGTTTTTCGGTGGTCTGGAAACACCATATATTTT	CSVFRWSGNTIYF
once	TRBV9	TRBJ2-5	TRBD2	TGTGCCAGCAGCGTTCGAGCGGGGTCGTACCAAGAGACCCAGTACTTC	CASSVRAGSYQETQYF
NA	TRBV4-2	TRBJ2-1	NA	TGTGCCAGCAGCCAAGAGGGGTATGGTGGGAGAGGGGGTGAGCAGTTCTTC	CASSQEGYGGRGGEQFF
NA	TRBV2	TRBJ2-1	NA	TGTGCCAGCATGTACCCTACCAATGAGCAGTTCTTC	CASMYPTNEQFF
NA	TRBV9	TRBJ1-5	TRBD1	TGTGCCAGCAGCCATCGACAGGGGTTTGGACCGCCCCAGCATTTT	CASSHRQGFGPPQHF
NA	TRBV7-3	TRBJ2-1	NA	TGTGCCAGCAGCTTTGGGGAGAGCTCCTACAATGAGCAGTTCTTC	CASSFGESSYNEQFF
few	TRBV19	TRBJ1-1	TRBD1	TGTGCCAGTAGTGACAGGACAGGAGCGTACACTGAAGCTTTCTTT	CASSDRTGAYTEAFF
once	TRBV7-9	TRBJ1-1	NA	TGTGCCAGCAGCTCCCCGAAAACAGGGATATCCGCTTTCTTT	CASSSPKTGISAFF
NA	TRBV7-9	TRBJ1-3	NA	TGTGCCAGCAGCCCCGACTATCGAGGCACCATATATTTT	CASSPDYRGTIYF
NA	TRBV11-2	TRBJ2-7	NA	TGTGCCAGCAGCCACGACAGTACCACCTACGAGCAGTACTTC	CASSHDSTTYEQYF
NA	TRBV29-1	TRBJ1-3	TRBD1	TGCAGCGCCGGGACAGGGTTAACTGGAAACACCATATATTTT	CSAGTGLTGNTIYF
NA	TRBV7-2	TRBJ2-7	TRBD2	TGTGCCAGCAGCTTACTGGGCGGGGGGGCAGTCGAGCAGTACTTC	CASSLLGGGAVEQYF
few	TRBV6-5	TRBJ2-1	TRBD2	TGTGCCAGCACCCGGGGGGGCTACAATGAGCAGTTCTTC	CASTRGGYNEQFF
few	TRBV6-5	TRBJ1-1	NA	TGTGCCAGCAGTTACCGGCGGGGGAGCGCTTTCTTT	CASSYRRGSAFF
NA	TRBV15	TRBJ1-2	NA	TGTGCCACCAGCAGAGAGGACAGCCTAAACTATGGCTACACCTTC	CATSREDSLNYGYTF
NA	TRBV30	TRBJ2-2	TRBD1	TGTGCCTGGAGTCCCGGACAGGCTGGCACCGGGGAGCTGTTTTTT	CAWSPGQAGTGELFF
NA	TRBV5-8	TRBJ2-2	TRBD1	TGTGCCAGCAGCTCGGGACAGTCGAACACCGGGGAGCTGTTTTTT	CASSSGQSNTGELFF
NA	TRBV18	TRBJ2-7	NA	TGTGCCAGCTCACCGCTCGTGGGGCATCTAAGCTCCAACGAGCAGTACTTC	CASSPLVGHLSSNEQYF
NA	TRBV5-4	TRBJ1-1	NA	TGTGCCAGCAGCGCCGAGTCTTTTCGGAACACTGAAGCTTTCTTT	CASSAESFRNTEAFF
NA	TRBV5-6	TRBJ2-7	NA	TGTGCCAGCAGCTTGCCGGGTGCAGTGTTTCGCTACGAGCAGTACTTC	CASSLPGAVFRYEQYF
NA	TRBV5-4	TRBJ2-3	TRBD1	TGTGCCAGCAGCCTGACCGGGACAGGGCAGTGGGCGCAGTATTTT	CASSLTGTGQWAQYF
NA	TRBV5-1	TRBJ2-7	TRBD2	TGCGCCAGCAGCTTGGTGGGTAGCGGGGGACACGAGCAGTACTTC	CASSLVGSGGHEQYF
NA	TRBV27	TRBJ2-7	TRBD2	TGTGCCAGCAGTTTAGCGGGGGGACCCTACGAGCAGTACTTC	CASSLAGGPYEQYF
few	TRBV6-1	TRBJ2-1	NA	TGTGCCAGCAGCCTTTTCCATGAGCAGTTCTTC	CASSLFHEQFF
NA	TRBV5-1	TRBJ1-1	TRBD1	TGCGCCAGCAGCACAGGGACAGGGGAGAACACTGAAGCTTTCTTT	CASSTGTGENTEAFF
NA	TRBV15	TRBJ2-7	NA	TGTGCCACCAGCAGAGATCGGGGAGCCTCCTACGAGCAGTACTTC	CATSRDRGASYEQYF
NA	TRBV30	TRBJ2-4	NA	TGTGCCTGGAGCGCCGACAGGCTGAACATTCAGTACTTC	CAWSADRLNIQYF
NA	TRBV10-3	TRBJ2-1	TRBD2	TGTGCCATCAGTGATTCTAGCGGTGAGCAGTTCTTC	CAISDSSGEQFF
NA	TRBV7-9	TRBJ2-3	TRBD1	TGTGCCAGCAGCTCGAACAGGGGCGAGAGCACAGATACGCAGTATTTT	CASSSNRGESTDTQYF
NA	TRBV7-9	TRBJ1-1	TRBD1	TGTGCCAGCAGCTTAGGTGGAGGGGGCCCTGAAGCTTTCTTT	CASSLGGGGPEAFF
NA	TRBV7-6	TRBJ2-3	NA	TGTGCCAGCAGCCCCCGTAGCGGGACAGCTTATACGCAGTATTTT	CASSPRSGTAYTQYF
NA	TRBV6-1	TRBJ2-7	TRBD1	TGTGCCAGCAGTGAAATCTCCGGGACAGGGGCGATCCACTTCTCCTACGAGCAGTACTTC	CASSEISGTGAIHFSYEQYF
NA	TRBV29-1	TRBJ2-7	TRBD1	TGCAGCGTTGCGGGACAGGGCCTCTCCTACGAGCAGTACTTC	CSVAGQGLSYEQYF
NA	TRBV19	TRBJ2-3	NA	TGTGCCAGTACCCATAAACTAGGTGGTCCGGCAGATACGCAGTATTTT	CASTHKLGGPADTQYF
NA	TRBV11-3	TRBJ2-7	TRBD1	TGTGCCAGCAGCCCGACAGGGAACTCCTACGAGCAGTACTTC	CASSPTGNSYEQYF
NA	TRBV6-1	TRBJ2-7	NA	TGTGCCAGCAGTGAAGTCGGGTTCCTCCGGGGCTACGAGCAGTACTTC	CASSEVGFLRGYEQYF
NA	TRBV5-6	TRBJ2-5	TRBD1	TGTGCCAGCAGCTTGTACGGGACAGGGAAAGAGACCCAGTACTTC	CASSLYGTGKETQYF
NA	TRBV5-6	TRBJ1-5	TRBD1	TGTGCCAGCAGCTTGAGGGACAGAAATCAGCCCCAGCATTTT	CASSLRDRNQPQHF
few	TRBV29-1	TRBJ2-1	NA	TGCAGCGTTGAACCGTTCTCCTACAATGAGCAGTTCTTC	CSVEPFSYNEQFF
NA	TRBV28	TRBJ2-1	NA	TGTGCCAGCAGTTCCTGGGGCAGGAGCTCCTACAATGAGCAGTTCTTC	CASSSWGRSSYNEQFF
NA	TRBV28	TRBJ2-3	TRBD2	TGTGCCAGCAGTTTATCGACTAGCGGGAGGAAAGATACGCAGTATTTT	CASSLSTSGRKDTQYF
NA	TRBV29-1	TRBJ2-7	NA	TGCAGCGTTGCACGGGGGGCCCTCTACGAGCAGTACTTC	CSVARGALYEQYF
few	TRBV11-2	TRBJ1-1	NA	TGTGCCAGCAGCTCCACTCATGAAGCTTTCTTT	CASSSTHEAFF
NA	TRBV5-1	TRBJ1-2	NA	TGCGCCAGCAGCACGGGGAGGGGGGCGAACAACTATGGCTACACCTTC	CASSTGRGANNYGYTF